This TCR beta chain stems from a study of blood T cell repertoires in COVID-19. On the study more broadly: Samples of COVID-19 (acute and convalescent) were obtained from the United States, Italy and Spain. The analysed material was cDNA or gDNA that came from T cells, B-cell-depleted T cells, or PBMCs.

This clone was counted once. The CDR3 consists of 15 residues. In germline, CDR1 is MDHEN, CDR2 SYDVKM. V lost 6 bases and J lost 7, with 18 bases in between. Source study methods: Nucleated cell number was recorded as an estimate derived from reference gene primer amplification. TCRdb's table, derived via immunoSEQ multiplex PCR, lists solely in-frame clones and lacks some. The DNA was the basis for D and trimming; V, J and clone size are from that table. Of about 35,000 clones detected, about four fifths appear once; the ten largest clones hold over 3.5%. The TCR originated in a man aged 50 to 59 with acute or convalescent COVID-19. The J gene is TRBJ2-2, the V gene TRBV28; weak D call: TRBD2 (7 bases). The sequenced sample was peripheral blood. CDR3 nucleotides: TGTGCCAGCAGCTGGGGGCCTAGCGGAGGCGGGGAGCTGTTTTTT. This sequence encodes CASSWGPSGGGELFF.